These 31 T cell receptor beta chains were all obtained from the same sample, sequenced in a study of CD8+ T cells in alopecia areata (dated by TCRdb to 2016 to 2019). What the time point label conveys for this sample: baseline before oral tofacitinib. Library method: the immunoSEQ multiplex PCR assay. To provide template for TCR sequencing, every sample had RNA extracted and reverse transcribed into cDNA. Not all clones reach the TCRdb copy of this immuneACCESS table, which keeps in-frame sequences only. Checked studies attribute under half of the gap to unresolved V genes and leave the rest unexplained. In all, the sample holds some 150,000 clones, and approximately 65% of those were seen once. Roughly an eighth of the sample goes to the ten largest clones. The sample consisted of CD8+ T cells sorted from blood, taken at week 0. Receptor source: a human donor with alopecia areata.

V is TRBV27 and J is TRBJ2-1; TRBD1 agrees at 7 bases. CDR1 and CDR2 from the germline V gene are MNHEY and SMNVEV (reference sequence). Trimming cost V 2 bases and J 8 bases; bases outside gene matches: 15. CDR3 length equals 17 residues. CDR3 loop: CASSLRGDREFRDEQFF. CDR3 DNA sequence: TGTGCCAGCAGTTTACGTGGGGACAGAGAGTTTAGGGATGAGCAGTTCTTC.

The V gene is TRBV6-5, the J gene TRBJ1-5; D is ambiguous. The CDR3 loop spans 11 amino acids. Per germline, CDR1 MNHEY and CDR2 SVGAGI. CDR3 in DNA: TGTGCGGGCGAGGCGGTGCGCCCCCAGCATTTT. It is translated as CAGEAVRPQHF.

V is TRBV6-1 and J is TRBJ1-1, with 10 positions matching TRBD1. This CDR3 contains 15 residues. Trimming took 4 bases from V and 1 from J; bases not matched to a gene: 3. CDR1 MNHNS and CDR2 SASEGT come from the germline V gene. The CDR3 DNA follows: TGTGCCAGCAGTGGCGACAGGGGGCCGAACACTGAAGCTTTCTTT. Translation: CASSGDRGPNTEAFF.

This clone was recorded only once. The genes are TRBV29-1 and TRBJ1-3; no clear D gene. Germline CDR1 is SQVTM and CDR2 is ANQGSEA. The CDR3 totals 15 residues. Trimming stripped 7 bases from V and 6 bases from J, with 22 bases between. The CDR3 sequence: CSAVLVPPGENTIYF. DNA for the CDR3: TGCAGCGCCGTCCTAGTTCCTCCTGGTGAAAACACCATATATTTT.

The chain links TRBV11-2 to TRBJ2-1, with 8 bases identical to TRBD2. Trimming at V came to 3 bases and at J to 7 bases, leaving 8 bases not matched to a gene. Germline CDR1 SGHAT, CDR2 FQNNGV. The CDR3 sequence is 15 residues long. The CDR3 protein is CASSFETAGVNEQFF. CDR3 coding DNA: TGTGCCAGCAGCTTCGAAACAGCGGGGGTGAATGAGCAGTTCTTC. Using reference TRBV11-2 and TRBJ2-1 for the parts outside the CDR3, the full variable domain is EAGVAQSPRYKIIEKRQSVAFWCNPISGHATLYWYQQILGQGPKLLIQFQNNGVVDDSQLPKDRFSAERLKGVDSTLKIQPAKLEDSAVYLCASSFETAGVNEQFFGPGTRLTVL.

V usage is TRBV5-1 and J usage is TRBJ1-1; unclear D gene. CDR1 SGHRS and CDR2 YFSETQ come from the germline V gene. CDR3 size: 13 residues. The germline V and J ends were trimmed by 0 bases and 0 bases, with 3 bases remaining between them. This CDR3 is CASSLDVNTEAFF. The CDR3 DNA reads TGCGCCAGCAGCTTGGACGTGAACACTGAAGCTTTCTTT.

The chain is built from TRBV6-6 and TRBJ2-7; a possible D gene is TRBD2 (7 bases). V lost 2 bases, J lost 3 bases, and 14 bases lay in between. From germline, CDR1 is MNHNY and CDR2 SVGAGI (reference sequence). The CDR3 runs to 15 residues. The CDR3 sequence: CASSYGGGANYEQYF. CDR3 sequence (DNA): TGTGCCAGCAGTTACGGGGGGGGCGCCAACTACGAGCAGTACTTC.

The gene calls are TRBV19 and TRBJ2-7, with 8 nucleotides matching TRBD1. The CDR3 covers 13 residues. Germline V lookup: CDR1 LNHDA, CDR2 SQIVND (reference sequence). V lost 6 bases, J lost 3 bases, and 4 bases stayed unmatched. Here the CDR3 reads CASSPGGYYEQYF. CDR3 coding DNA: TGTGCCAGTAGCCCAGGGGGCTACTACGAGCAGTACTTC.

The genes are TRBV4-2 and TRBJ2-7; either TRBD1 or TRBD2 may fit D (5 bases each). Germline lookup yields CDR1 LGHNA and CDR2 YNFKEQ. CDR3 length equals 12 residues. V was cut by 6 bases and J by 7 bases, with 13 bases left in between. The CDR3 DNA follows: TGTGCCAGCAGACTAGACAGAGGAGAGCAGTACTTC. It specifies CASRLDRGEQYF.

This chain connects TRBV9 to TRBJ1-2; TRBD1 matches at 7 bases. Germline V gene data show CDR1 as SGDLS and CDR2 as YYNGEE. The CDR3 has 15 residues. The junction had 14 bases not matched to a gene; V was cut back by 4 bases and J by 8 bases. The CDR3 reads CASSLRIGGAVGYTF. CDR3 DNA sequence: TGTGCCAGCAGCCTCCGGATAGGGGGCGCGGTCGGCTACACCTTC.

V and J are TRBV29-1 and TRBJ1-3, with D perhaps matching TRBD1 (5 bases). CDR1 and CDR2 (germline): SQVTM, ANQGSEA. This CDR3 comprises 12 residues. Trimming stripped 4 bases from V and 8 bases from J, with 12 bases between. The CDR3 DNA sequence: TGCAGCGTTGGGGGCTTCGGGGACACCATATATTTT. Protein: CSVGGFGDTIYF.

This clone came up a few times. V gene TRBV7-6 combines with J gene TRBJ1-6; the match to TRBD1 covers 7 bases. The CDR3 spans 13 residues. Germline values: CDR1 SGHVS, CDR2 FNYEAQ. V trimming: 9 bases; J trimming: 8 bases; junction bases outside the gene matches: 7. Written as DNA, the CDR3 is TGTGCCAGGAGGACAGGCTGGGATTCACCCCTCCACTTT. It codes for CARRTGWDSPLHF.

By sample share, this clone is medium-sized. This rearrangement joins TRBV2 to TRBJ1-2; D is uncertain. The CDR3 runs 12 residues. Germline CDR1 reads SNHLY; CDR2 reads FYNNEI. Deletions cut 3 bases from V and 5 bases from J, with 7 bases between. This CDR3 is CASSDSTYGYTF. The CDR3 DNA sequence: TGTGCCAGCAGTGACAGCACGTATGGCTACACCTTC.

The chain is built from TRBV6-5 and TRBJ2-7; D ambiguous. This CDR3 has 13 amino acids. Germline V gene lookup returns CDR1 MNHEY and CDR2 SVGAGI. Trimming removed 4 bases at V and 7 bases at J, with 14 bases between. CDR3 sequence: CASSSGDKGEQYF. In DNA, the CDR3 is TGTGCCAGCAGTTCAGGAGATAAAGGGGAGCAGTACTTC.

The chain employs TRBV7-9 and TRBJ1-4; no definite D call. V was cut by 5 bases and J by 8 bases, with 12 bases left in between. This CDR3 is 13 amino acids long. Per the germline V gene, CDR1 is SEHNR and CDR2 is FQNEAQ (reference sequence). The CDR3 region is CASSPIVREKLFF. As DNA, the CDR3 is TGTGCCAGCAGCCCCATAGTTCGGGAAAAACTGTTTTTT.

This chain connects TRBV30 to TRBJ2-7; D is unresolved. The CDR3 loop spans 12 amino acids. Trimming took 5 bases from V and 0 from J, leaving 8 bases between them. Per the germline V gene, CDR1 is GTSNPN and CDR2 is SVGIG (reference sequence). Here the CDR3 DNA reads TGTGCCTGGCGGGCCAGCTCCTACGAGCAGTACTTC. Translation gives CAWRASSYEQYF.

This sequence joins TRBV5-6 and TRBJ2-2, with D maybe TRBD2 (6 bases). V was trimmed by 2 bases and J by 16 bases, leaving 15 bases between them. Germline values: CDR1 SGHDT, CDR2 YYEEEE. This CDR3 is built from 12 residues. As DNA, the CDR3 is TGTGCCAGCAGCTTTGGCGGGACGCTTCCGTTTTTT. Encoded protein: CASSFGGTLPFF.

The chain carries TRBV15 and TRBJ1-2; D is unclear. V lost 5 bases, J lost 0 bases, and 13 bases lay in between. Germline V gene lookup returns CDR1 LNHNV and CDR2 YYDKDF (reference sequence). The CDR3 runs to 15 residues. The CDR3 protein is CATSLSPSANYGYTF. The CDR3 region has the DNA TGTGCCACCAGCCTGTCGCCCAGCGCTAACTATGGCTACACCTTC.

V usage is TRBV13 and J usage is TRBJ2-4; D might be TRBD1 (7 bases). V was trimmed by 5 bases and J by 6 bases, leaving 14 bases between them. The CDR3 contains 14 residues. Germline V gives CDR1 PRHDT, CDR2 FYEKMQ (reference sequence). Written as DNA, the CDR3 is TGTGCCAGCAGCCCCTACAGGGGAGGAAACATTCAGTACTTC. Translated: CASSPYRGGNIQYF.

This clone is labeled medium-sized (0.01 to 0.1%). The chain is built from TRBV5-1 and TRBJ1-6; D not certain. V lost 2 bases to trimming and J lost 7 bases, with 10 bases between them. The CDR3 is 14 residues long. Per the germline V gene, CDR1 is SGHRS and CDR2 is YFSETQ. The CDR3, as DNA: TGCGCCAGCAGCTTATACGGAGGGAATTCACCCCTCCACTTT. Its protein is CASSLYGGNSPLHF.

In this sample, this clone is medium-sized. This chain links TRBV13 with TRBJ1-3; D gene uncertain. The CDR3 totals 16 residues. Germline values: CDR1 PRHDT, CDR2 FYEKMQ (reference sequence). The germline V and J ends were trimmed by 2 bases and 4 bases, with 15 bases remaining between them. CDR3 bases: TGTGCCAGCAGCTTAAGGGCCGCGAAACCCGGAAACACCATATATTTT. The encoded protein is CASSLRAAKPGNTIYF.

This chain uses TRBV9 with TRBJ1-6; unclear D gene. The germline V gene has CDR1 SGDLS and CDR2 YYNGEE. V lost 0 bases and J lost 5, with 6 bases in between. This CDR3 region has 14 residues. CDR3 coding DNA: TGTGCCAGCAGCGTAGGGAGCAATAATTCACCCCTCCACTTT. It translates to CASSVGSNNSPLHF.

The V and J genes are TRBV5-1 and TRBJ1-2, with D unresolved. V was pared by 4 bases and J by 3 bases, with 7 bases between. From germline, CDR1 is SGHRS and CDR2 YFSETQ. This CDR3 has 12 residues. DNA of the CDR3: TGCGCCAGCAGCCCCTACTACTATGGCTACACCTTC. Its translation: CASSPYYYGYTF.

The CDR3 loop is CASSLETSSYNEQFF. The CDR3 bases are TGTGCCAGCAGCTTAGAGACAAGCTCCTACAATGAGCAGTTCTTC. This rearrangement joins TRBV7-8 to TRBJ2-1; D is unresolved. Deletions cut 1 base from V and 0 bases from J, with 7 bases between. Per germline, CDR1 SGHVS and CDR2 FQNEAQ. This CDR3 spans 15 amino acids.

The rearrangement joins TRBV7-8 to TRBJ1-4; possible D gene TRBD1, 6 bases. The V and J ends lost 0 bases and 8 bases respectively, with 10 bases between them. In germline, CDR1 is SGHVS, CDR2 FQNEAQ. The CDR3 totals 14 residues. CDR3 sequence: CASSLAGAGEKLFF. Written as DNA, the CDR3 is TGTGCCAGCAGCTTAGCGGGGGCGGGGGAAAAACTGTTTTTT. The complete variable domain, with remaining parts taken from reference TRBV7-8 and TRBJ1-4, reads GAGVSQSPRYKVAKRGQDVALRCDPISGHVSLFWYQQALGQGPEFLTYFQNEAQLDKSGLPSDRFFAERPEGSVSTLKIQRTQQEDSAVYLCASSLAGAGEKLFFGSGTQLSVL.

The chain couples TRBV7-9 to TRBJ2-2, with D uncertain. Trimming removed 4 bases from V and 1 base from J, with 22 bases in between. CDR1 is SEHNR and CDR2 is FQNEAQ in the germline V gene (reference sequence). The CDR3 extends over 19 amino acids. Here the CDR3 reads CASSSPDLETQKNTGELFF. As DNA, the CDR3 is TGTGCCAGCAGCTCACCGGACCTAGAGACCCAAAAGAACACCGGGGAGCTGTTTTTT.

V and J are TRBV5-1 and TRBJ2-4; the match to TRBD2 covers 8 bases. V shed 0 bases, J shed 3 bases, and the junction held 8 bases outside the gene matches. Germline V gene data show CDR1 as SGHRS and CDR2 as YFSETQ. The CDR3 spans 17 residues. The CDR3 DNA reads as TGCGCCAGCAGCTTGGAGTTGGGTAGCGGGGTCAAAAACATTCAGTACTTC. Translation gives CASSLELGSGVKNIQYF.

J is TRBJ2-7 and V is TRBV2, with D hard to call. The CDR3 consists of 13 residues. Trimming shortened V by 2 bases and J by 2 bases, and 7 bases separated the two germline ends. Germline V lookup: CDR1 SNHLY, CDR2 FYNNEI. CDR3 region: CASSELPTYEQYF. CDR3 DNA sequence: TGTGCCAGCAGTGAACTGCCTACCTACGAGCAGTACTTC.

This clone has only a few counts. This chain joins TRBV5-1 and TRBJ2-3; D might be TRBD2 (5 bases). With 6 bases removed from V and 3 bases from J, the gap between germline ends came to 8 bases. The CDR3 contains 12 residues. The germline gives CDR1 SGHRS, CDR2 YFSETQ. The chain's CDR3 is CASNGETDTQYF. The DNA for the CDR3 is TGCGCCAGCAACGGGGAAACAGATACGCAGTATTTT. Using reference TRBV5-1 and TRBJ2-3 for the parts outside the CDR3, the full variable domain is KAGVTQTPRYLIKTRGQQVTLSCSPISGHRSVSWYQQTPGQGLQFLFEYFSETQRNKGNFPGRFSGRQFSNSRSEMNVSTLELGDSALYLCASNGETDTQYFGPGTRLTVL.

The chain uses TRBV5-1 and TRBJ1-4; D perhaps matches TRBD1 (5 bases). From germline, CDR1 is SGHRS and CDR2 YFSETQ. Trimming shortened V by 7 bases and J by 5 bases, and 18 bases separated the two germline ends. This CDR3 spans 15 amino acids. The CDR3 nucleotides read TGCGCCAGCGCAGGGTCCATCGGATCCAATGAAAAACTGTTTTTT. This sequence encodes CASAGSIGSNEKLFF.

The genes are TRBV15 and TRBJ2-5; 12 nucleotides match TRBD2. The trim removed 5 bases at V and 7 bases at J, leaving 11 bases unmatched. CDR1 is LNHNV, CDR2 YYDKDF, per germline (reference sequence). This CDR3 spans 16 amino acids. CDR3 in DNA: TGTGCCACCAGCCTCCTTGGACTAGCGGGACTGGGGACCCAGTACTTC. This translates into CATSLLGLAGLGTQYF.